This TCR beta chain was identified during a study of regulatory T cells in long-lasting Graves disease. Study information: Patients met the persistent Graves' disease definition after over 5 years of antithyroid drugs with positive TSH receptor antibodies.

V dropped 5 bases and J dropped 8 bases, with 24 bases sitting between them. Germline values: CDR1 SGHAT, CDR2 FQNNGV. This CDR3 is built from 16 residues. This clonotype was recorded at least ten times. Antigen unknown. Study findings and constraints: Persistent disease exhibited a predilection for TRBV28, TRBJ1-2 and TRBJ2-5. Few sampled subjects may have lowered accuracy. TCR diversity was lower in persistent Graves' patients than in newly diagnosed ones.

Arm-PCR with iRepertoire HTBI primers amplified the CDR3 regions for these TCR beta libraries. TCRdb used MiXCR to reprocess the multiplex PCR reads, holding one entry per CDR3 protein. The table records 300,000 to 350,000 distinct CDR3 sequences, around 19% of them present only once. Time point denoted: persistent/refractory GD, antithyroid drugs over 5 years with positive TRAb. There was RNA extracted from PBMCs, and the TCR library was made from it. V and J are TRBV11-2 and TRBJ1-2; possible D gene TRBD1, 5 bases. This TCR was sampled from a female donor with Graves disease. Sequencing was performed on peripheral blood mononuclear cells (PBMCs), taken when the disease was refractory, from a patient treated with antithyroid drugs. CDR3: CASSVGHRGLSGGYTF. As DNA, the CDR3 is TGTGCCAGCAGCGTCGGTCATAGGGGCCTATCGGGGGGCTACACCTTC.